Listed here is a single T cell receptor (beta chain). What it binds is unknown. For repertoire sequencing, the TCR beta CDR3 regions were amplified from RNA transcripts. After a first-round RT-PCR with HTBI primers, a second-round multiplex PCR was run. TCRdb recomputed calls from the multiplex PCR reads with MiXCR, one row per CDR3 protein. This table has approximately 160,000 distinct CDR3 sequences, roughly two fifths appearing once. This sample stems from a study of Graves' ophthalmopathy and Graves' hyperthyroidism. Study-level findings and limits: Sensitivity of around 64% and specificity of less than 75% were achieved by the model that predicted ophthalmopathy progression.

Deletions cut 8 bases from V and 8 bases from J, with 15 bases between. The V gene's germline CDR1 is MNHEY and CDR2 SMNVEV (reference sequence). This CDR3 spans 12 amino acids. Material: peripheral blood. This clonotype originated in a man aged 25-40 years with Graves' ophthalmopathy. This chain uses TRBV27 with TRBJ1-2; D ambiguous. In DNA form, the CDR3 reads TGTGCCAGCCAGAGCTTGCGAGGGGGCTACACCTTC. Translation: CASQSLRGGYTF.